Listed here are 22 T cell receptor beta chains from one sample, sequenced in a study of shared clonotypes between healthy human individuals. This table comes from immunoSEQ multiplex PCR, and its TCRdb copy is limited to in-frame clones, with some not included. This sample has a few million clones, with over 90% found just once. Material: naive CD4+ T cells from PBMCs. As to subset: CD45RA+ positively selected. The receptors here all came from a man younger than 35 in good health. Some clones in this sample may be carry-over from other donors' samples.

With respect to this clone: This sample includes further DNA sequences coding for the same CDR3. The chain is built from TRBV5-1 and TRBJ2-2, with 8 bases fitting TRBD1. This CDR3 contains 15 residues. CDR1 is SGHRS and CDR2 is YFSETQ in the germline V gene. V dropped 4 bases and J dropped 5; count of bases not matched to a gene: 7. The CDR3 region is CASSLQGVSTGELFF. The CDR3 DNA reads TGCGCCAGCAGCCTACAGGGGGTGTCTACCGGGGAGCTGTTTTTT.

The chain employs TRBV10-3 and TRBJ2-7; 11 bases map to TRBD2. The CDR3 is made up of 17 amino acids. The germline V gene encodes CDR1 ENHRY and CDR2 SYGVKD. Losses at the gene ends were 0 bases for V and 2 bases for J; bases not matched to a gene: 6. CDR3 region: CAISESMLAGGPYEQYF. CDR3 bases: TGTGCCATCAGTGAGTCTATGTTAGCGGGAGGGCCCTACGAGCAGTACTTC.

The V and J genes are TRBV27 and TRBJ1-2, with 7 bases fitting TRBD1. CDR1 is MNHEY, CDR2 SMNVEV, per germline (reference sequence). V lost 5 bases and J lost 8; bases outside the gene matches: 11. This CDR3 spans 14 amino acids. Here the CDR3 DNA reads TGTGCCAGCAGTCTGAACGACAGGGCTTCGGGCTACACCTTC. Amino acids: CASSLNDRASGYTF.

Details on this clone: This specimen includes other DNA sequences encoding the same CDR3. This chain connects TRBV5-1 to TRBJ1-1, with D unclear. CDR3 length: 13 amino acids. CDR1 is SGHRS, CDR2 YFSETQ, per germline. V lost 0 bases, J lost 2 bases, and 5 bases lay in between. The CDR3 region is CASSLDPNTEAFF. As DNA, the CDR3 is TGCGCCAGCAGCTTGGATCCCAACACTGAAGCTTTCTTT.

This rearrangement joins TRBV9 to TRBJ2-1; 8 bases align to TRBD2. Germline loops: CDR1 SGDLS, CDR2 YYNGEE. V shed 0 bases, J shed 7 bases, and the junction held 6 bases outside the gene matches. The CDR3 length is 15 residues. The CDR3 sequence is CASSVASGGWNEQFF. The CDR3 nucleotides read TGTGCCAGCAGCGTAGCCAGCGGGGGCTGGAATGAGCAGTTCTTC. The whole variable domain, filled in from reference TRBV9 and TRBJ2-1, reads DSGVTQTPKHLITATGQRVTLRCSPRSGDLSVYWYQQSLDQGLQFLIQYYNGEERAKGNILERFSAQQFPDLHSELNLSSLELGDSALYFCASSVASGGWNEQFFGPGTRLTVL.

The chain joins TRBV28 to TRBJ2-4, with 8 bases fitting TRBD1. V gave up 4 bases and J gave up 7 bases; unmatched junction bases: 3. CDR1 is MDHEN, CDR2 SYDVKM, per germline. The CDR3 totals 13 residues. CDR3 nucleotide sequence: TGTGCCAGCAGTTGGCAGGGGGCGAACATTCAGTACTTC. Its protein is CASSWQGANIQYF.

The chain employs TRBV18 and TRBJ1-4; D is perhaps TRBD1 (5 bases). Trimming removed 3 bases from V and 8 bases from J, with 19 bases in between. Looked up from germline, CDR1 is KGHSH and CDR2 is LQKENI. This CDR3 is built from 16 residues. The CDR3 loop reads CASSPQGTGFGEKLFF. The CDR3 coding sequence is TGTGCCAGCTCACCGCAGGGCACAGGATTTGGGGAAAAACTGTTTTTT.

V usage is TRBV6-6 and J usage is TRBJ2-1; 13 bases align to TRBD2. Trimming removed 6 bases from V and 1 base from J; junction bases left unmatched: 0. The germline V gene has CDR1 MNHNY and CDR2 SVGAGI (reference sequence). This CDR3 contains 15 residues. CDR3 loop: CASRGLAGSYNEQFF. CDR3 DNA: TGTGCCAGCAGGGGACTAGCGGGATCCTACAATGAGCAGTTCTTC.

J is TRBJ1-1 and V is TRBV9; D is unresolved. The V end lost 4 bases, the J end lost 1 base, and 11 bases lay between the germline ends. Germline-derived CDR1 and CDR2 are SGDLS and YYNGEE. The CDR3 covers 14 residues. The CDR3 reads CASSFTDGNTEAFF. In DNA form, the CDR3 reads TGTGCCAGCAGCTTCACGGACGGGAACACTGAAGCTTTCTTT.

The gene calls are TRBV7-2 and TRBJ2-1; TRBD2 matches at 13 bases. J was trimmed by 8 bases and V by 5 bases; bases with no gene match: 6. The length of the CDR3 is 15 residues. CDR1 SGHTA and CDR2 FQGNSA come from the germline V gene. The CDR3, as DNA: TGTGCCAGCAGCGGGACTAGCGGGATTGTCGATGAGCAGTTCTTC. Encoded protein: CASSGTSGIVDEQFF.

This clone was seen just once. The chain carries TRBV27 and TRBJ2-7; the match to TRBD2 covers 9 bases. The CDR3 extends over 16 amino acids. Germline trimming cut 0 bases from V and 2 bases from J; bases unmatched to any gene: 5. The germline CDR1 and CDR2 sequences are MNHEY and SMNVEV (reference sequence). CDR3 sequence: CASSLSIAGGPYEQYF. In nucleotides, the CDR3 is TGTGCCAGCAGTTTATCGATTGCGGGAGGGCCCTACGAGCAGTACTTC.

CDR3 nucleotide sequence: TGCGCCAGCAAGCAGTTCGACCCCACAGATACGCAGTATTTT. It codes for CASKQFDPTDTQYF. The chain recombines TRBV5-1 with TRBJ2-3, with D uncertain. Germline CDR1 SGHRS, CDR2 YFSETQ. This CDR3 contains 14 residues. V was shortened by 6 bases and J by 2 bases, with 13 bases between the two germline ends.

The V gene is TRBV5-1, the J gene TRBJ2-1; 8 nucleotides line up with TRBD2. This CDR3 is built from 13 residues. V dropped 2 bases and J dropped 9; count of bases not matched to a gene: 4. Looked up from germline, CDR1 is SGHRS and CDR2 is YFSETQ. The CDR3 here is CASSFSGMVEQFF. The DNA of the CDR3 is TGCGCCAGCAGCTTTAGCGGGATGGTTGAGCAGTTCTTC.

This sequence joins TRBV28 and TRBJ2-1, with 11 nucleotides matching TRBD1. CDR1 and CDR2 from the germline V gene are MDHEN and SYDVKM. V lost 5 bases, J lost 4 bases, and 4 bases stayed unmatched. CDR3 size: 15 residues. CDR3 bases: TGTGCCAGCAGTCCCGGGACAGGGGGTTACAATGAGCAGTTCTTC. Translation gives CASSPGTGGYNEQFF.

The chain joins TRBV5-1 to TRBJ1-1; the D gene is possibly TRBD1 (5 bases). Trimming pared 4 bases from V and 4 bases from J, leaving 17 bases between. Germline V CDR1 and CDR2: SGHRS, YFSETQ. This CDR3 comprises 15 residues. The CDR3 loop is CASSPGRTWGTEAFF. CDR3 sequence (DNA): TGCGCCAGCAGCCCGGGACGGACTTGGGGCACTGAAGCTTTCTTT.

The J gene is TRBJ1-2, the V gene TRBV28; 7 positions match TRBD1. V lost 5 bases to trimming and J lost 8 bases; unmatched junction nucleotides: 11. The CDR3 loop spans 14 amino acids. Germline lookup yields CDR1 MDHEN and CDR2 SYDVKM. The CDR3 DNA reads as TGTGCCAGCAGTGACGTATACAGGGGAGACGGCTACACCTTC. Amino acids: CASSDVYRGDGYTF.

The CDR3 loop reads CASSQDLRANEKLFF. CDR3 nucleotides: TGCGCCAGCAGCCAAGATCTTCGGGCTAATGAAAAACTGTTTTTT. The chain recombines TRBV4-3 with TRBJ1-4; D remains unclear. Germline values: CDR1 LGHNA, CDR2 YSLEER. This CDR3 region has 15 residues. The V and J ends lost 0 bases and 3 bases respectively, with 8 bases between them.

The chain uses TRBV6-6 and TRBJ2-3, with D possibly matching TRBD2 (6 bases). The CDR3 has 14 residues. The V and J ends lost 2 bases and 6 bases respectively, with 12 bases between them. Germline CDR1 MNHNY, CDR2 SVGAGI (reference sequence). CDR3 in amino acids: CASSYGSREDTQYF. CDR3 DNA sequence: TGTGCCAGCAGTTACGGGTCCCGGGAGGATACGCAGTATTTT.

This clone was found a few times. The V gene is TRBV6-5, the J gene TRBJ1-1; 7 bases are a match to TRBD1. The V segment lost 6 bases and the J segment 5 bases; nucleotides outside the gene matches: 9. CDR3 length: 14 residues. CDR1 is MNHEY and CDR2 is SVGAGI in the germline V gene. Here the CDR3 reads CASRFNRGVTEAFF. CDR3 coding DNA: TGTGCCAGCAGGTTCAACAGGGGAGTGACTGAAGCTTTCTTT.

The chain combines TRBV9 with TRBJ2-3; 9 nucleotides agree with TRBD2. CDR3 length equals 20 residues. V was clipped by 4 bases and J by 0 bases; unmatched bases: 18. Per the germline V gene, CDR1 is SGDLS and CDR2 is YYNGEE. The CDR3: CASSPRDTLRLAASTDTQYF. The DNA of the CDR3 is TGTGCCAGCAGCCCCCGGGACACCCTGAGACTAGCGGCTAGCACAGATACGCAGTATTTT.

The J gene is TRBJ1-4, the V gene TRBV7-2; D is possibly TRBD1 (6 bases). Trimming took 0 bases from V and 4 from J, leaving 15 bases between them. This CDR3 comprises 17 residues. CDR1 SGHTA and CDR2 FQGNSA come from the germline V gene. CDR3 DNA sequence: TGTGCCAGCAGCTTAGCGGCAGTAGGGGGGATTAATGAAAAACTGTTTTTT. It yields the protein CASSLAAVGGINEKLFF.

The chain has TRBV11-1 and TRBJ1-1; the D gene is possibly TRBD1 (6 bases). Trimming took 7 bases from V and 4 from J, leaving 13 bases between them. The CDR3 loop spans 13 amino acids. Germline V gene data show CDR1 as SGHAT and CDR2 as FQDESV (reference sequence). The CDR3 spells CASTLTGITEAFF. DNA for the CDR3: TGTGCCAGCACCCTAACAGGGATCACTGAAGCTTTCTTT.